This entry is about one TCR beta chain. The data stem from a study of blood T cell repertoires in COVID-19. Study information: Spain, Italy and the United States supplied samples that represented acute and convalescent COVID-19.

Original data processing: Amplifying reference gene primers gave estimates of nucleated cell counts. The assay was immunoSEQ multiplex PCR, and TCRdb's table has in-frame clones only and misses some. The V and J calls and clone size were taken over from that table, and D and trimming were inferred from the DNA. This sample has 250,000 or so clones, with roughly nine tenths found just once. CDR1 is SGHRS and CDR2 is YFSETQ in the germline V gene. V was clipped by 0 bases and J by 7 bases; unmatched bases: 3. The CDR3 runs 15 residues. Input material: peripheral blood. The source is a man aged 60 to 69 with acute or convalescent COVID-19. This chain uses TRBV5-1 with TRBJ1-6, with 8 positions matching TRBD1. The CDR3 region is CASSLAQGANSPLHF. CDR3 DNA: TGCGCCAGCAGCTTGGCCCAGGGGGCCAATTCACCCCTCCACTTT.